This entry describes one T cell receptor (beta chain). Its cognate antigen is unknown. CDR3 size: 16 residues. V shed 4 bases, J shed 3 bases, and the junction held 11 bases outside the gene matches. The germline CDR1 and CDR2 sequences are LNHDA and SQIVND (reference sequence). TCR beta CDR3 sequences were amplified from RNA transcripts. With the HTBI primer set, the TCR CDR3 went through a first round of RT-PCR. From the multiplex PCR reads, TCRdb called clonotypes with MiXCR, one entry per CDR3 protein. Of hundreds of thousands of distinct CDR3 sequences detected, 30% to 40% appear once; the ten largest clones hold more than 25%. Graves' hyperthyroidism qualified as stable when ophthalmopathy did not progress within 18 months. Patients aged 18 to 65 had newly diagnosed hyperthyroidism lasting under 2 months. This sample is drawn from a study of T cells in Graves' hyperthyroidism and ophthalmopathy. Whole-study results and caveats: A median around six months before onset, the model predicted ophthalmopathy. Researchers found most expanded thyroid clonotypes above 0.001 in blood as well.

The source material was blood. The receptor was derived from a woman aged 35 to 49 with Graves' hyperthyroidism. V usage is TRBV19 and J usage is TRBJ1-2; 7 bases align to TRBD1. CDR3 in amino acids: CASSRLSGQSDYGYTF. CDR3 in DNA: TGTGCCAGTAGTAGGTTATCGGGACAGTCGGACTATGGCTACACCTTC.